This TCR beta chain derives from a study of T cell repertoires in aging, cancer and after chemotherapy. Study as a whole: Pre- and post-chemotherapy samples were paired from chronic lymphocytic leukemia patients treated with fludarabine- or bendamustine-based regimens. Study results and limitations: The repertoire data cannot show anything about immunological memory following chemotherapy. In cancer patients, declining TCR diversity with age involved lost richness and lost evenness.

This clonotype is judged medium-sized. The antigen is unknown. The template was genomic DNA from peripheral blood, not RNA. TRB rearrangements spanning V, D and J were amplified using mixed TRB-A/B primers. TCRdb recomputed calls from the multiplex PCR reads with MiXCR, one row per CDR3 protein. The sample records about 6,400 distinct CDR3 sequences, less than 25% being singletons. Sample: blood. The source of this sequence is a human donor with a blood cancer.

The CDR3 DNA reads as TGTGCCAGTAGTATCAGGGCGGCGTCCTATGGCTACACCTTC. Its protein is CASSIRAASYGYTF. This chain uses TRBV19 with TRBJ1-2; weak D call: TRBD1 (5 bases). Trimming removed 3 bases from V and 4 bases from J, with 12 bases in between. Germline CDR1 reads LNHDA; CDR2 reads SQIVND (reference sequence). CDR3 length: 14 amino acids. The complete variable domain, with remaining parts taken from reference TRBV19 and TRBJ1-2, reads DGGITQSPKYLFRKEGQNVTLSCEQNLNHDAMYWYRQDPGQGLRLIYYSQIVNDFQKGDIAEGYSVSREKKESFPLTVTSAQKNPTAFYLCASSIRAASYGYTFGSGTRLTVV.